The entry below gives a single T cell receptor beta chain sequence along with its context. Its specificity is unknown. The record originates from a study of T cell responses to AZD1222 COVID-19 vaccine. Here immunoSEQ multiplex PCR was the method, and the copy in TCRdb shows in-frame clones only, minus some. There are some 110,000 clones in the sample; less than 90% occur only once, and 4% to 4.5% lies in the top ten. General study findings and limits: Baseline testing showed seropositivity in only six AZD1222 recipients.

This specimen was peripheral blood, taken on day 0 of AZD1222 vaccination. The TCR was taken from an adult in good health.

Here the CDR3 reads CASSLAGTKETQYF. The DNA of the CDR3 is TGTGCCAGCAGCTTGGCCGGGACCAAAGAGACCCAGTACTTC. The V call is TRBV7-2, the J call TRBJ2-5, with D perhaps matching TRBD1 or TRBD2 (5 bases each). CDR3 size: 14 residues. Per the germline V gene, CDR1 is SGHTA and CDR2 is FQGNSA. Between the trimmed V and J ends, which lost 3 bases and 3 bases, there was a span of 11 bases.